Reported below is one T cell receptor (beta chain). The antigen is undetermined. The sample belongs to a study of graft-versus-host responses after intestinal transplantation. Overall study context: All recipients were transplanted with multivisceral, liver-intestinal, or isolated intestinal grafts.

Study observations and caveats: Among recipient marrow samples, GvH clones were found; some appeared first in ileum or blood. Subjects displaying graft-donor T cell macrochimerism possessed elevated graft-versus-host to host-versus-graft clonal ratios inside allografts. Levels of circulating GvH clones at their peak were associated with early post-transplant HvG declines.

The CDR3 has 16 amino acids. Germline V gene lookup returns CDR1 LGHNA and CDR2 YNFKEQ. The V end was cut by 1 base, the J end by 1 base, with 12 bases between. Sequencing was performed with immunoSEQ multiplex PCR; in TCRdb, only in-frame clones are kept and a portion is missing. The sample lists roughly 110,000 clones, around 90% seen once, with around 0.7% in the top ten. This specimen was unstimulated CD4+ T cells sorted from spleen or lymph node cells, taken before transplant. The TCR sequence derives from a human donor who was the organ donor for an intestinal transplant. The gene calls are TRBV4-2 and TRBJ2-3; tentatively, D is TRBD2 (6 bases). CDR3 bases: TGTGCCAGCAGCCAAGGGCAGCGGGCCGGCACAGATACGCAGTATTTT. The encoded protein is CASSQGQRAGTDTQYF.